This T cell receptor (beta chain) stems from a study of T cell changes during pregnancy in multiple sclerosis. This clone was seen just once. This CDR3 is 13 amino acids long. Trimming took 3 bases from V and 4 from J, leaving 7 bases between them. Germline CDR1 SGHAT, CDR2 FQNNGV. Sequencing was performed with immunoSEQ multiplex PCR; in TCRdb, only in-frame clones are kept and a portion is missing. The repertoire holds 83,000 or so clones, with approximately 93% as singletons. The specimen was peripheral blood, collected after pregnancy. The rearrangement joins TRBV11-2 to TRBJ1-5; no definite D call. This sequence was found in a female donor in good health, enrolled as a control in a pregnancy study. CDR3 DNA sequence: TGTGCCAGCAGCTTTAGTGAGAATCAGCCCCAGCATTTT. Translation gives CASSFSENQPQHF. Full variable domain (remainder filled in from reference TRBV11-2 and TRBJ1-5): EAGVAQSPRYKIIEKRQSVAFWCNPISGHATLYWYQQILGQGPKLLIQFQNNGVVDDSQLPKDRFSAERLKGVDSTLKIQPAKLEDSAVYLCASSFSENQPQHFGDGTRLSIL.